This TCR beta chain originates from a study of blood T cell repertoires in COVID-19. The overall study: Collection of acute and convalescent COVID-19 samples took place in the United States, Italy and Spain. In each case, the material was cDNA or gDNA derived from T cells, B-cell-depleted T cells, or PBMCs.

Under the authors' procedure: Reference gene primer amplification in the assay estimated nucleated cell counts. Here immunoSEQ multiplex PCR was the method, and the copy in TCRdb shows in-frame clones only, minus some. From that table come the V and J calls and clone size; the DNA was used to work out D and trimming. Among 140,000 or so clones listed, roughly 86% were seen once. Per germline, CDR1 WSHSY and CDR2 SAAADI. Losses at the gene ends were 0 bases for V and 7 bases for J; bases not matched to a gene: 8. The CDR3 spans 17 residues. The origin of this receptor is a woman aged 45 to 65 with acute or convalescent COVID-19. Sequencing was carried out using peripheral blood. The genes are TRBV10-2 and TRBJ2-2, with 10 bases lining up with TRBD1. The CDR3 spells CASSESTGGAENGELFF. CDR3 sequence (DNA): TGCGCCAGCAGTGAGTCGACAGGGGGCGCAGAAAACGGGGAGCTGTTTTTT.